Reported below is one T cell receptor (beta chain). The entry originates in a study of shared clonotypes between healthy human individuals. For the study at large: The study used three CD4 naive, three CD4 memory, two CD8 naive and one CD8 memory plate per donor.

The J segment lost 5 bases and the V segment lost 1 base, leaving 22 bases of the junction unmatched. Germline-derived CDR1 and CDR2 are MNHEY and SMNVEV (reference sequence). There are 20 residues in the CDR3. Using immunoSEQ multiplex PCR, the repertoire was profiled, and TCRdb retains in-frame clones only, with some absent. Seen here are 850,000 to 1,200,000 clones, around 76% observed once, and the top ten hold approximately 1.5%. This sequence joins TRBV27 and TRBJ2-5; 7 nucleotides match TRBD2. Sequences were obtained from memory CD4+ T cells sorted from blood. Subset reported: CD45RA-negative fraction. The TCR was taken from a man in his late teens or twenties in good health. In nucleotides, the CDR3 is TGTGCCAGCAGTTTATACCCTCCGGCTTCCGGGACTACAGCTCGGGAGACCCAGTACTTC. It translates to CASSLYPPASGTTARETQYF.